This T cell receptor (beta chain) was identified during a study of OX40 agonist ivuxolimab in advanced cancers. Trimming at V came to 4 bases and at J to 0 bases, leaving 4 bases not matched to a gene. Germline CDR1 is SGHRS and CDR2 is YFSETQ. The CDR3 has 15 amino acids. The table came from immunoSEQ multiplex PCR; TCRdb's copy has only in-frame clones and leaves some out. The top ten clones hold around 0.57% of a sample with 90,000 to 150,000 clones, roughly nine tenths of them seen once. V and J are TRBV5-1 and TRBJ2-3, with 8 bases identical to TRBD1. The sample was CD4+ or CD8+ T cells sorted from blood, taken in a trial of the OX40 agonist ivuxolimab. The TCR comes from an adult with an advanced solid tumor such as melanoma, head and neck, liver or kidney cancer. CDR3 bases: TGCGCCAGCAGCAGGACAGGGCTTAGCACAGATACGCAGTATTTT. It encodes CASSRTGLSTDTQYF.